Listed here are 24 T cell receptor beta chains from one sample, sequenced in a study of TIL therapy for anti-PD-1-resistant metastatic lung cancer. This was the immunoSEQ v3 assay. Profiled with immunoSEQ multiplex PCR; TCRdb holds only in-frame clones, not every one. The sample lists some 57,000 clones, about nine tenths seen once, with 2.5% to 3% in the top ten. Time point reported: pre-treatment sample, taken before nivolumab and TIL therapy. Source: blood, taken at baseline. The origin of the receptors is a person aged 25 to 79 with non-small cell lung cancer.

The V gene is TRBV5-1, the J gene TRBJ2-3, with D perhaps given as TRBD1 or TRBD2 (7 bases each). The CDR3 covers 15 residues. The V gene lost 1 base and the J gene lost 3 bases, with 12 bases spanning the gap. Germline lookup yields CDR1 SGHRS and CDR2 YFSETQ. CDR3 in amino acids: CASSLQGGTTDTQYF. CDR3 nucleotides: TGCGCCAGCAGCTTGCAGGGGGGGACAACAGATACGCAGTATTTT.

V gene TRBV2 combines with J gene TRBJ1-1; no reliable D call. Germline V CDR1 and CDR2: SNHLY, FYNNEI. V was cut by 9 bases and J by 0 bases, with 14 bases left in between. There are 14 residues in the CDR3. The CDR3 protein is CAREMDRLNTEAFF. In DNA, the CDR3 is TGTGCCAGAGAGATGGACCGGCTGAACACTGAAGCTTTCTTT.

The V gene is TRBV10-3, the J gene TRBJ2-1, with D tentatively TRBD1 or TRBD2 (5 bases each). Germline V gene sequence: CDR1 ENHRY, CDR2 SYGVKD. Between the trimmed V and J ends, which lost 2 bases and 10 bases, there was a span of 15 bases. The CDR3 runs 14 residues. DNA of the CDR3: TGTGCCATCAGTGAGGGGGGTCTCGGTTACGAGCAGTTCTTC. Translated: CAISEGGLGYEQFF.

This clone was found a few times. The chain carries TRBV6-5 and TRBJ1-1; 7 nucleotides align to TRBD1. Germline lookup yields CDR1 MNHEY and CDR2 SVGAGI. The CDR3 is 14 amino acids. Germline trimming cut 7 bases from V and 4 bases from J; bases unmatched to any gene: 9. DNA for the CDR3: TGTGCCAGCAAGTACAGGGGCGCGAGCACTGAAGCTTTCTTT. It yields the protein CASKYRGASTEAFF.

The rearrangement joins TRBV20-1 to TRBJ1-4; 8 positions agree with TRBD1. V was clipped by 3 bases and J by 5 bases; unmatched bases: 8. The CDR3 runs to 15 residues. In germline, CDR1 is DFQATT, CDR2 SNEGSKA (reference sequence). In DNA form, the CDR3 reads TGCAGTGCTAGTAGTATCCGGGACAGGAATGAAAAACTGTTTTTT. Protein product: CSASSIRDRNEKLFF.

CDR3 region: CARRPGEAAGGWSYEQYF. As DNA, the CDR3 is TGTGCCAGACGGCCGGGGGAGGCAGCGGGAGGATGGTCCTACGAGCAGTACTTC. This chain uses TRBV28 with TRBJ2-7, with 9 bases lining up with TRBD2. With V trimmed by 9 bases and J by 1 base, 19 bases remained unmatched. Germline V gives CDR1 MDHEN, CDR2 SYDVKM. The CDR3 length is 18 residues.

CDR3 region: CASSRKGANVLTF. CDR3 DNA: TGTGCCAGTAGTAGGAAGGGGGCCAACGTCCTGACTTTC. The chain is built from TRBV19 and TRBJ2-6; the D is unclear. V lost 4 bases and J lost 4, with 5 bases in between. CDR3 length: 13 residues. Germline V CDR1 and CDR2: LNHDA, SQIVND (reference sequence).

The gene calls are TRBV30 and TRBJ1-2; no clear D. The CDR3 covers 12 residues. CDR1 GTSNPN and CDR2 SVGIG come from the germline V gene (reference sequence). With 2 bases removed from V and 0 bases from J, the gap between germline ends came to 4 bases. Written as DNA, the CDR3 is TGTGCCTGGAGTACAGCTAACTATGGCTACACCTTC. This translates into CAWSTANYGYTF.

This CDR3 is CASSPNRVYGYTF. CDR3 nucleotide sequence: TGTGCCAGCTCACCAAACAGGGTCTATGGCTACACCTTC. The chain combines TRBV18 with TRBJ1-2; a possible D gene is TRBD1 (6 bases). The CDR3 has 13 residues. Looked up from germline, CDR1 is KGHSH and CDR2 is LQKENI. V lost 2 bases and J lost 4, with 8 bases in between.

This clone was seen just once. J is TRBJ2-1 and V is TRBV19; D gene ambiguous. Germline V gives CDR1 LNHDA, CDR2 SQIVND (reference sequence). The V gene lost 3 bases and the J gene lost 8 bases, with 11 bases spanning the gap. There are 13 residues in the CDR3. The CDR3: CASSIGDGYEQFF. The CDR3 DNA reads as TGTGCCAGTAGTATTGGGGATGGCTATGAGCAGTTCTTC.

This clone was seen only once. The chain uses TRBV11-2 and TRBJ2-5, with TRBD2 matching over 7 bases. The CDR3 sequence is 14 residues long. Germline-derived CDR1 and CDR2 are SGHAT and FQNNGV. After removal of 8 bases from V and 5 bases from J, the junction contained 11 bases not matched to a gene. CDR3 in DNA: TGTGCCAGCGACGCACGGGGGGTTGGGGAGACCCAGTACTTC. This gives the protein CASDARGVGETQYF.

J is TRBJ2-2 and V is TRBV13, with 9 bases lining up with TRBD2. The length of the CDR3 is 13 residues. Losses at the gene ends were 8 bases for V and 3 bases for J; bases not matched to a gene: 1. In germline, CDR1 is PRHDT, CDR2 FYEKMQ (reference sequence). The CDR3 loop is CASGTSYTGELFF. For the CDR3, the DNA is TGTGCCAGCGGGACTAGCTACACCGGGGAGCTGTTTTTT.

The V gene is TRBV10-2, the J gene TRBJ2-7, with D possibly being TRBD1 (5 bases). CDR1 is WSHSY, CDR2 SAAADI, per germline. V was shortened by 3 bases and J by 6 bases, with 12 bases between the two germline ends. CDR3 length: 13 amino acids. The CDR3 loop is CASSETTVFEQYF. The CDR3 DNA is TGCGCCAGCAGTGAAACGACAGTTTTCGAGCAGTACTTC.

The chain couples TRBV21-1 to TRBJ2-2; the D call of TRBD2 is as the table states it, not checked on the DNA. TRBV21-1 is assigned pseudogene status. The CDR3 covers 15 residues. The CDR3 spells CASSQYAEATGELFF. The CDR3 DNA is TGTGCCAGCAGCCAATACGCAGAGGCCACCGGGGAGCTGTTTTTT.

The CDR3 DNA reads as TGTGCCAGCAGCCGAGGGGGCATTGGCTATGGCTACACCTTC. The encoded protein is CASSRGGIGYGYTF. The rearrangement uses TRBV28 and TRBJ1-2; 7 bases are a match to TRBD1. From germline, CDR1 is MDHEN and CDR2 SYDVKM. CDR3 length: 14 amino acids. V trimming: 6 bases; J trimming: 4 bases; junction bases outside the gene matches: 8.

The chain links TRBV30 to TRBJ1-1, with 7 nucleotides matching TRBD1. V gave up 0 bases and J gave up 0 bases; unmatched junction bases: 7. CDR1 and CDR2 (germline): GTSNPN, SVGIG (reference sequence). The CDR3 has 16 residues. The CDR3 nucleotides read TGTGCCTGGAGTGTTTCAAGACAGGGACTGAACACTGAAGCTTTCTTT. It translates to CAWSVSRQGLNTEAFF.

The gene calls are TRBV5-4 and TRBJ2-7, with D possibly being TRBD1 or TRBD2 (5 bases each). This CDR3 contains 17 residues. V shed 0 bases and J shed 0 bases, with 16 bases lying between them. Germline loops: CDR1 SGHNT, CDR2 YYREEE (reference sequence). Written as DNA, the CDR3 is TGTGCCAGCAGCTTGGAGGCGGGTCAGGGCCCCTCCTACGAGCAGTACTTC. This sequence encodes CASSLEAGQGPSYEQYF.

The table lists this clone with a count of one. The chain recombines TRBV5-4 with TRBJ1-1; 8 bases align to TRBD1. Germline V gene data show CDR1 as SGHNT and CDR2 as YYREEE (reference sequence). This CDR3 has 14 residues. The V and J ends lost 2 bases and 3 bases, in that order; junction bases with no gene match: 3. DNA for the CDR3: TGTGCCAGCAGCTTCACAGGGGGAGACACTGAAGCTTTCTTT. Residues: CASSFTGGDTEAFF. Based on the CDR3 plus reference TRBV5-4 and TRBJ1-1, the full variable domain is ETGVTQSPTHLIKTRGQQVTLRCSSQSGHNTVSWYQQALGQGPQFIFQYYREEENGRGNFPPRFSGLQFPNYSSELNVNALELDDSALYLCASSFTGGDTEAFFGQGTRLTVV.

This clone has a handful of counts. The rearrangement uses TRBV5-6 and TRBJ2-7; D is ambiguous. V dropped 1 base and J dropped 6 bases, with 8 bases sitting between them. Germline lookup yields CDR1 SGHDT and CDR2 YYEEEE. This CDR3 has 12 residues. The CDR3 bases are TGTGCCAGCAGCTTGTATCCTCTCGAGCAGTACTTC. This translates into CASSLYPLEQYF.

The rearrangement uses TRBV2 and TRBJ2-7; D not certain. V gave up 0 bases and J gave up 4 bases, with 1 base separating them. Germline assignment: CDR1 SNHLY and CDR2 FYNNEI. This CDR3 has 11 residues. The CDR3 protein is CASSEAYEQYF. The DNA of the CDR3 is TGTGCCAGCAGTGAAGCGTACGAGCAGTACTTC.

This chain uses TRBV7-3 with TRBJ2-2; weak D call: TRBD1 (5 bases). The germline V gene has CDR1 SGHTA and CDR2 FQGTGA. The CDR3 spans 14 residues. V shed 2 bases and J shed 3 bases, with 7 bases lying between them. The CDR3 loop is CASSLDSYTGELFF. DNA for the CDR3: TGTGCCAGCAGCTTAGACAGCTACACCGGGGAGCTGTTTTTT.

The V and J genes are TRBV12-5 and TRBJ2-1; tentatively, D is TRBD2 (5 bases). Trimming pared 5 bases from V and 8 bases from J, leaving 16 bases between. This CDR3 contains 14 residues. Looked up from germline, CDR1 is LGHNT and CDR2 is FRNRAP. Here the CDR3 reads CASGMGVRIDEQFF. CDR3 bases: TGTGCTAGTGGTATGGGAGTTCGAATCGATGAGCAGTTCTTC.

This clone was detected only once. The genes are TRBV11-3 and TRBJ2-3; D might be TRBD2 (5 bases). CDR3 length: 12 residues. Germline V gene lookup returns CDR1 SGHNT and CDR2 YENEEA. Trimming took off 5 bases at V and 8 bases at J, with 11 bases between the two ends. This CDR3 reads CASSPPEGTQYF. The CDR3 DNA sequence: TGTGCCAGCAGCCCCCCTGAGGGTACGCAGTATTTT.

The chain recombines TRBV19 with TRBJ1-1, with a tentative D call TRBD1 (6 bases). V shed 5 bases and J shed 5 bases, with 21 bases lying between them. Germline CDR1 reads LNHDA; CDR2 reads SQIVND (reference sequence). The CDR3 is 16 amino acids. CDR3 sequence: CASSVVPQGRRTEAFF. The CDR3 DNA reads as TGTGCCAGTAGTGTTGTCCCTCAGGGGCGGCGTACTGAAGCTTTCTTT.